The 13 T cell receptor beta chains reported below all come from one sample, sequenced in a study of blood T cell repertoires in COVID-19. Sequencing was performed with immunoSEQ multiplex PCR; in TCRdb, only in-frame clones are kept and a portion is missing. The sample contains about 250,000 clones, approximately 89% of which appear only once. The source material was peripheral blood. Every receptor here comes from an older woman who had recovered from COVID-19.

The chain recombines TRBV6-5 with TRBJ2-3; D remains unclear. V was trimmed by 8 bases and J by 2 bases, leaving 11 bases between them. Germline V gene lookup returns CDR1 MNHEY and CDR2 SVGAGI. The CDR3 has 13 amino acids. The CDR3 sequence is CASSRYSTDTQYF. DNA of the CDR3: TGTGCCAGCTCTCGGTACTCCACAGATACGCAGTATTTT.

The rearrangement uses TRBV4-3 and TRBJ2-2; 7 bases align to TRBD2. The CDR3 sequence is 12 residues long. The V and J ends lost 1 base and 16 bases, in that order; junction bases with no gene match: 6. The V gene's germline CDR1 is LGHNA and CDR2 YSLEER. CDR3 sequence: CASSQGREGRFF. DNA for the CDR3: TGCGCCAGCAGCCAAGGCAGGGAGGGGAGGTTTTTT.

V is TRBV19 and J is TRBJ1-6, with TRBD1 identical over 9 bases. The V gene end was trimmed by 5 bases and the J gene end by 10 bases; junction bases not matched to a gene: 9. The CDR3 spans 15 residues. CDR1 is LNHDA, CDR2 SQIVND, per germline (reference sequence). CDR3 in amino acids: CASSVSDRGRSPLHF. The DNA for the CDR3 is TGTGCCAGTAGTGTTTCGGACAGGGGTCGATCACCCCTCCACTTT.

The chain combines TRBV6-5 with TRBJ2-5; TRBD1 aligns across 9 bases. The CDR3 has 14 amino acids. V gave up 5 bases and J gave up 7 bases; unmatched junction bases: 8. Germline CDR1 MNHEY, CDR2 SVGAGI. This chain's CDR3 is CASSHTGGPATQYF. CDR3 nucleotide sequence: TGTGCCAGCAGTCACACAGGGGGCCCGGCGACCCAGTACTTC.

V usage is TRBV7-9 and J usage is TRBJ1-5, with D perhaps matching TRBD1 (6 bases). V shed 5 bases and J shed 6 bases, with 17 bases lying between them. The CDR3 is made up of 15 amino acids. CDR1 and CDR2 from the germline V gene are SEHNR and FQNEAQ (reference sequence). This chain's CDR3 is CASSPPGVVGQPQHF. For the CDR3, the DNA is TGTGCCAGCAGCCCGCCAGGGGTCGTCGGTCAGCCCCAGCATTTT.

The chain uses TRBV19 and TRBJ1-2, with D possibly TRBD1 on 5 matching bases. This CDR3 comprises 14 residues. Germline lookup yields CDR1 LNHDA and CDR2 SQIVND (reference sequence). V was trimmed by 6 bases and J by 3 bases, leaving 14 bases between them. CDR3 amino acids: CASSPLQEYYGYTF. CDR3 DNA sequence: TGTGCCAGTAGCCCCCTACAGGAATACTATGGCTACACCTTC.

The genes are TRBV7-3 and TRBJ2-3, with D unclear. Germline V gives CDR1 SGHTA, CDR2 FQGTGA. Trimming shortened V by 0 bases and J by 1 base, and 5 bases separated the two germline ends. The CDR3 runs to 14 residues. The CDR3: CASSLTAGTDTQYF. The CDR3 nucleotides read TGTGCCAGCAGCTTAACTGCAGGCACAGATACGCAGTATTTT.

This chain connects TRBV28 to TRBJ2-7; tentatively, D is TRBD1 (6 bases). Germline V gene data show CDR1 as MDHEN and CDR2 as SYDVKM. V was pared by 7 bases and J by 3 bases, with 19 bases between. This CDR3 is 15 amino acids long. In DNA form, the CDR3 reads TGTGCCAGCACGTCAGCCCAGGGGCGCCACTACGAGCAGTACTTC. Translated, it gives CASTSAQGRHYEQYF. Based on the CDR3 plus reference TRBV28 and TRBJ2-7, the full variable domain is DVKVTQSSRYLVKRTGEKVFLECVQDMDHENMFWYRQDPGLGLRLIYFSYDVKMKEKGDIPEGYSVSREKKERFSLILESASTNQTSMYLCASTSAQGRHYEQYFGPGTRLTVT.

The chain's CDR3 is CASHNPGTEYTDTQYF. For the CDR3, the DNA is TGTGCCAGCCACAACCCCGGGACAGAATACACAGATACGCAGTATTTT. V gene TRBV28 combines with J gene TRBJ2-3; 7 nucleotides match TRBD1. Germline CDR1 is MDHEN and CDR2 is SYDVKM. The CDR3 is 16 residues long. V lost 8 bases, J lost 2 bases, and 13 bases stayed unmatched.

The chain links TRBV5-1 to TRBJ2-7, with D perhaps matching TRBD1 (5 bases). CDR1 is SGHRS, CDR2 YFSETQ, per germline. Trimming stripped 4 bases from V and 1 base from J, with 9 bases between. The CDR3 runs to 13 residues. The chain's CDR3 is CASSKTASYEQYF. Written as DNA, the CDR3 is TGCGCCAGCAGCAAGACAGCTTCCTACGAGCAGTACTTC.

The chain links TRBV6-2 or TRBV6-3 to TRBJ2-7; 8 bases are shared with TRBD1. CDR1 is MNHEY, CDR2 SVGEGT, per germline. Trimming at V came to 5 bases and at J to 6 bases, leaving 9 bases not matched to a gene. The CDR3 is made up of 14 amino acids. This CDR3 is CASSDPGQGPEQYF. Written as DNA, the CDR3 is TGTGCCAGCAGTGACCCTGGACAGGGCCCCGAGCAGTACTTC.

The chain carries TRBV6-2 or TRBV6-3 and TRBJ1-5; D possibly corresponds to TRBD1 (6 bases). This CDR3 is 16 amino acids long. The germline V gene encodes CDR1 MNHEY and CDR2 SVGEGT. The V end lost 2 bases, the J end lost 5 bases, and 16 bases lay between the germline ends. This CDR3 reads CASSYAGAGVYQPQHF. CDR3 sequence (DNA): TGTGCCAGCAGTTACGCCGGTGCAGGGGTTTATCAGCCCCAGCATTTT.

The chain's CDR3 is CATSRDSVRHIQETQYF. The CDR3 DNA follows: TGTGCCACCAGCAGAGATAGTGTCAGGCACATTCAAGAGACCCAGTACTTC. The chain combines TRBV15 with TRBJ2-5; D is uncertain. The CDR3 covers 17 residues. V lost 0 bases and J lost 2, with 16 bases in between. Germline V gene sequence: CDR1 LNHNV, CDR2 YYDKDF (reference sequence).